Shown below are 2 T cell receptor beta chains from a single sample sequenced in a study of shared clonotypes between healthy human individuals. This table comes from immunoSEQ multiplex PCR, and its TCRdb copy is limited to in-frame clones, with some not included. The table has some 900,000 clones, around three quarters seen once. The specimen sequenced was memory CD4+ T cells sorted from blood. The subset here: CD45RA-negative fraction. These TCRs come from a man aged 18 to 30 in good health.

This clone showed up many times. J is TRBJ2-2 and V is TRBV5-1; D is uncertain. The CDR3 is 14 amino acids. Germline V gene sequence: CDR1 SGHRS, CDR2 YFSETQ. The V end was cut by 5 bases, the J end by 2 bases, with 10 bases between. The CDR3, as DNA: TGCGCCAGCAGACGGTCTACCAACACCGGGGAGCTGTTTTTT. Translating gives CASRRSTNTGELFF. Filled out from reference TRBV5-1 and TRBJ2-2, the complete variable domain reads KAGVTQTPRYLIKTRGQQVTLSCSPISGHRSVSWYQQTPGQGLQFLFEYFSETQRNKGNFPGRFSGRQFSNSRSEMNVSTLELGDSALYLCASRRSTNTGELFFGEGSRLTVL.

This chain connects TRBV28 to TRBJ2-5; TRBD1 matches at 7 bases. The junction had 9 bases not matched to a gene; V was cut back by 6 bases and J by 2 bases. The length of the CDR3 is 15 residues. CDR1 MDHEN and CDR2 SYDVKM come from the germline V gene. This CDR3 is CASRFDRVLQETQYF. DNA of the CDR3: TGTGCCAGCAGATTCGACAGGGTTCTTCAAGAGACCCAGTACTTC. The full variable domain, with the rest looked up from reference TRBV28 and TRBJ2-5, is DVKVTQSSRYLVKRTGEKVFLECVQDMDHENMFWYRQDPGLGLRLIYFSYDVKMKEKGDIPEGYSVSREKKERFSLILESASTNQTSMYLCASRFDRVLQETQYFGPGTRLLVL.